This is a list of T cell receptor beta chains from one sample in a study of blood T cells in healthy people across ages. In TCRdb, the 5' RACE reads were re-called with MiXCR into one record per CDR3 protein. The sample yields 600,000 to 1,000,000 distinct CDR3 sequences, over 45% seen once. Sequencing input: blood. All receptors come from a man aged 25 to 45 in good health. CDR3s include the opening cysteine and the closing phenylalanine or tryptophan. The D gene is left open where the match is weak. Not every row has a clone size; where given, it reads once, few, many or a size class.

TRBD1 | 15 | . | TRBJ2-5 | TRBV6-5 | CASSRGTAIQETQYF | TGTGCCAGCAGTCGTGGGACAGCCATCCAAGAGACCCAGTACTTC
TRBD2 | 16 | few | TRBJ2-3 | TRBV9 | CASSVGFSGSADTQYF | TGTGCCAGCAGCGTAGGATTTAGCGGGAGTGCAGATACGCAGTATTTT
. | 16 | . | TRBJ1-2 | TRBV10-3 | CAISELGVIGEDGYTF | TGTGCCATCAGTGAGTTAGGGGTGATTGGGGAGGATGGCTACACCTTC
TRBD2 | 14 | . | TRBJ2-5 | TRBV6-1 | CASTTSGRYNEQYF | TGTGCCAGCACCACTAGCGGGAGATACAATGAGCAGTACTTC
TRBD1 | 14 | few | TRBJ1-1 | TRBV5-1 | CASSPGQGLAEAFF | TGCGCCAGCAGCCCAGGACAGGGGTTAGCTGAAGCTTTCTTT
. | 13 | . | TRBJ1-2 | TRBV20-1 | CSAVNSGEYGYTF | TGCAGTGCTGTCAATAGTGGGGAATATGGCTACACCTTC
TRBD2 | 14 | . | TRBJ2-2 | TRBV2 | CASKTSGKAGELFF | TGTGCCAGCAAGACTAGCGGGAAGGCTGGGGAGCTGTTTTTT
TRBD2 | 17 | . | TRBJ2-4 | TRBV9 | CASSVGLAGQGTNIQYF | TGTGCCAGCAGCGTAGGTCTAGCGGGGCAAGGCACAAACATTCAGTACTTC
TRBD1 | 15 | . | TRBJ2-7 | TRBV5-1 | CASSPGQGRYNEQYF | TGCGCCAGCAGCCCGGGACAGGGCAGGTACAATGAGCAGTACTTC
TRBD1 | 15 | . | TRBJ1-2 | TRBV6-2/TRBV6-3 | CASSYSAGGYYGYTF | TGTGCCAGCAGTTACTCCGCAGGGGGCTACTATGGCTACACCTTC